The 30 T cell receptor beta chains listed next were all sequenced from one sample in a study of blood T cell repertoires in COVID-19. The protocol was immunoSEQ multiplex PCR, while the TCRdb copy is restricted to in-frame clones and leaves out a portion. The top ten hold approximately 5% of the sample, which has around 250,000 clones, roughly 80% seen once. Material: PBMCs or T cells enriched from blood (not recorded which). Receptors were obtained from a man in his forties who had been exposed to COVID-19.

The chain's CDR3 is CASSLGQSNEKLFF. CDR3 sequence (DNA): TGCGCCAGCAGCCTCGGACAGTCTAATGAAAAACTGTTTTTT. The chain is built from TRBV5-1 and TRBJ1-4; TRBD1 might be the D (6 bases). Per germline, CDR1 SGHRS and CDR2 YFSETQ. The CDR3 covers 14 residues. Trimming took 4 bases from V and 3 from J, leaving 10 bases between them.

This clone was seen a single time. Germline is not matched at one junction end, which may reflect a read error. V usage is TRBV6-1 and J usage is TRBJ2-1; D not certain. The CDR3 has 13 amino acids. Germline lookup yields CDR1 MNHNS and CDR2 SASEGT. The DNA of the CDR3 is TGTGCCAGCAATGAAAATCGCGGCAATGAGCAGTTCTTC. Encoded protein: CASNENRGNEQFF.

This chain uses TRBV11-2 with TRBJ1-5; 8 nucleotides align to TRBD1. Germline trimming cut 2 bases from V and 3 bases from J; bases unmatched to any gene: 3. CDR3 length: 15 amino acids. In germline, CDR1 is SGHAT, CDR2 FQNNGV. The DNA for the CDR3 is TGTGCCAGCAGCTTACAGGGGGCGGACAATCAGCCCCAGCATTTT. Translated: CASSLQGADNQPQHF.

A few counts support this clone. One junction end does not reproduce the germline sequence, and a read error may be involved. J is TRBJ2-7 and V is TRBV7-9; possibly TRBD1 for D (6 bases). CDR1 is SEHNR, CDR2 FQNEAQ, per germline (reference sequence). This CDR3 is 14 amino acids long. The CDR3 reads CASSLGQGSKLEDF. CDR3 bases: TGTGCCAGCAGCTTAGGTCAGGGGTCAAAGTTGGAGGACTTC.

J is TRBJ2-1 and V is TRBV7-9; no reliable D call. Per the germline V gene, CDR1 is SEHNR and CDR2 is FQNEAQ (reference sequence). Trimming stripped 5 bases from V and 10 bases from J, with 12 bases between. The CDR3 has 12 amino acids. CDR3 residues: CASSPSNVEQFF. The CDR3 DNA reads TGTGCCAGCAGCCCGTCTAATGTCGAGCAGTTCTTC.

The chain has TRBV4-1 and TRBJ2-7; 8 bases are shared with TRBD1. Germline V gene lookup returns CDR1 MGHRA and CDR2 YSYEKL. This CDR3 comprises 14 residues. After removal of 3 bases from V and 4 bases from J, the junction contained 5 bases not matched to a gene. CDR3 sequence reads: CASSQGTGDYEQYF. In DNA, the CDR3 is TGCGCCAGCAGCCAGGGGACAGGCGATTACGAGCAGTACTTC.

The rearrangement uses TRBV3-1 (or the pseudogene TRBV3-2) and TRBJ2-1; no clear D. CDR1 LGHDT and CDR2 YNNKEL come from the germline V gene (reference sequence). This CDR3 is built from 11 residues. Trimming removed 1 base at V and 12 bases at J, with 7 bases between. The CDR3 loop is CASSQVYLQFF. In DNA form, the CDR3 reads TGTGCCAGCAGCCAAGTCTACTTGCAGTTCTTC.

V gene TRBV4-1 combines with J gene TRBJ2-3; D is perhaps TRBD2 (5 bases). V lost 0 bases, J lost 6 bases, and 19 bases lay in between. The CDR3 length is 17 residues. Germline loops: CDR1 MGHRA, CDR2 YSYEKL. DNA of the CDR3: TGCGCCAGCAGCCAAGAAGGGAGAGGAGACGGGCTTGATACGCAGTATTTT. Protein product: CASSQEGRGDGLDTQYF.

This sequence joins TRBV7-3 and TRBJ1-2; the D gene is possibly TRBD1 (5 bases). Trimming shortened V by 10 bases and J by 13 bases, and 25 bases separated the two germline ends. The CDR3 runs 13 residues. CDR1 is SGHTA and CDR2 is FQGTGA in the germline V gene. The CDR3 loop is CATIPTLQGGSTF. CDR3 DNA sequence: TGTGCCACCATCCCGACACTCCAGGGAGGCAGCACCTTC.

This clone was observed a single time. The chain couples TRBV2 to TRBJ1-1, with D unclear. The CDR3 has 13 amino acids. V lost 7 bases and J 5 bases, leaving 14 bases between the germline ends. Germline loops: CDR1 SNHLY, CDR2 FYNNEI. The CDR3 DNA is TGTGCCAGCAATCGGGAGATAGGAACTGAAGCTTTCTTT. This translates into CASNREIGTEAFF. The full variable domain, its missing parts supplied by reference TRBV2 and TRBJ1-1, is EPEVTQTPSHQVTQMGQEVILRCVPISNHLYFYWYRQILGQKVEFLVSFYNNEISEKSEIFDDQFSVERPDGSNFTLKIRSTKLEDSAMYFCASNREIGTEAFFGQGTRLTVV.

V and J are TRBV19 and TRBJ1-5; D gene uncertain. This CDR3 is built from 15 residues. The germline CDR1 and CDR2 sequences are LNHDA and SQIVND (reference sequence). V was pared by 4 bases and J by 0 bases, with 10 bases between. CDR3 amino acids: CASSRGAYSNQPQHF. DNA for the CDR3: TGTGCCAGTAGTAGGGGAGCTTATAGCAATCAGCCCCAGCATTTT.

The chain joins TRBV4-1 to TRBJ2-7; TRBD1 aligns across 10 bases. Germline lookup yields CDR1 MGHRA and CDR2 YSYEKL. This CDR3 has 15 residues. The J segment lost 9 bases and the V segment lost 1 base, leaving 9 bases of the junction unmatched. The chain's CDR3 is CASSQASGTGALQYF. The CDR3 coding sequence is TGCGCCAGCAGCCAAGCATCCGGGACAGGGGCTTTGCAGTACTTC.

This clone was seen just once. V usage is TRBV19 and J usage is TRBJ1-5, with 8 nucleotides matching TRBD1. Germline V gene lookup returns CDR1 LNHDA and CDR2 SQIVND (reference sequence). The CDR3 is 13 residues long. CDR3 amino acids: CASRTGINQPQHF. In nucleotides, the CDR3 is TGTGCATCTCGGACAGGGATAAATCAGCCCCAGCATTTT. The complete variable domain, with remaining parts taken from reference TRBV19 and TRBJ1-5, reads DGGITQSPKYLFRKEGQNVTLSCEQNLNHDAMYWYRQDPGQGLRLIYYSQIVNDFQKGDIAEGYSVSREKKESFPLTVTSAQKNPTAFYLCASRTGINQPQHFGDGTRLSIL.

This chain links TRBV18 with TRBJ2-7; possible D gene TRBD1, 6 bases. Germline loops: CDR1 KGHSH, CDR2 LQKENI. This CDR3 has 13 residues. Trimming shortened V by 3 bases and J by 5 bases, and 11 bases separated the two germline ends. The CDR3 sequence is CASSPDRQNEQYF. The CDR3 region has the DNA TGTGCCAGCTCACCGGACAGACAAAACGAGCAGTACTTC.

The J gene is TRBJ1-6, the V gene TRBV2, with D hard to call. Germline assignment: CDR1 SNHLY and CDR2 FYNNEI. Trimming stripped 6 bases from V and 9 bases from J, with 12 bases between. The CDR3 length is 13 residues. The CDR3 DNA reads as TGTGCCAGCAGGCCGGGTGTGGGTTCACCCCTCCACTTT. Encoded protein: CASRPGVGSPLHF.

V and J are TRBV5-1 and TRBJ1-2; TRBD1 might be the D (5 bases). This CDR3 has 15 amino acids. CDR1 and CDR2 (germline): SGHRS, YFSETQ. V lost 0 bases and J 1 base, leaving 10 bases between the germline ends. The DNA of the CDR3 is TGCGCCAGCAGCTTGGGTCAGGGAGGTAACTATGGCTACACCTTC. As protein: CASSLGQGGNYGYTF.

This chain connects TRBV5-1 to TRBJ2-7, with 8 bases aligning to TRBD2. V lost 4 bases to trimming and J lost 9 bases; unmatched junction nucleotides: 9. Germline loops: CDR1 SGHRS, CDR2 YFSETQ. This CDR3 has 13 amino acids. The CDR3, as DNA: TGCGCCAGCAGCCCCGGGACTAGTACTGCGCAGTACTTC. Translated, it gives CASSPGTSTAQYF.

This chain connects TRBV7-2 to TRBJ2-7; 13 bases fit TRBD2. Trimming removed 4 bases from V and 5 bases from J; junction bases left unmatched: 5. Germline V CDR1 and CDR2: SGHTA, FQGNSA. This CDR3 spans 15 amino acids. The CDR3 coding sequence is TGTGCCAGCAGCTCACTAGCGGGAGGGCTGGACGAGCAGTACTTC. Translating it yields CASSSLAGGLDEQYF.

V is TRBV19 and J is TRBJ2-2, with a weak D call TRBD2 (6 bases). The CDR3 sequence is 14 residues long. Trimming took 2 bases from V and 6 from J, leaving 10 bases between them. From germline, CDR1 is LNHDA and CDR2 SQIVND (reference sequence). The CDR3 DNA is TGTGCCAGTAGTATAAAGACTAGTTCCGGGGAGCTGTTTTTT. As protein: CASSIKTSSGELFF.

V usage is TRBV9 and J usage is TRBJ1-1, with D possibly matching TRBD1 (6 bases). The CDR3 sequence is 15 residues long. In germline, CDR1 is SGDLS, CDR2 YYNGEE. The V gene lost 0 bases and the J gene lost 1 base, with 10 bases spanning the gap. The CDR3 loop is CASSVDAGANTEAFF. The CDR3 DNA sequence: TGTGCCAGCAGCGTAGACGCGGGGGCGAACACTGAAGCTTTCTTT.

This rearrangement joins TRBV5-6 to TRBJ2-1; D is possibly TRBD1 (5 bases). V was pared by 0 bases and J by 11 bases, with 9 bases between. The germline CDR1 and CDR2 sequences are SGHDT and YYEEEE. This CDR3 contains 12 residues. The CDR3 DNA reads as TGTGCCAGCAGCTTGGGACAGCTACAGCAGTTCTTC. Amino acid sequence: CASSLGQLQQFF.

V and J are TRBV5-1 and TRBJ2-1, with D possibly being TRBD2 (5 bases). The V gene lost 4 bases and the J gene lost 9 bases, with 11 bases spanning the gap. Germline CDR1 is SGHRS and CDR2 is YFSETQ. The CDR3 is 12 amino acids. In DNA, the CDR3 is TGCGCCAGCAGCCGCCCTAGCACTGAGCAGTTCTTC. Protein sequence: CASSRPSTEQFF.

This clone occurred once. CDR3 region: CASRRDSGNTIYF. For the CDR3, the DNA is TGTGCCAGTAGGAGGGATTCGGGAAACACCATATATTTT. The chain uses TRBV19 and TRBJ1-3, with D unclear. The CDR3 extends over 13 amino acids. V lost 6 bases and J 4 bases, leaving 10 bases between the germline ends. Germline V lookup: CDR1 LNHDA, CDR2 SQIVND (reference sequence).

The rearrangement uses TRBV27 and TRBJ2-7; tentative D call: TRBD2 (6 bases). V was shortened by 5 bases and J by 3 bases, with 17 bases between the two germline ends. The germline CDR1 and CDR2 sequences are MNHEY and SMNVEV (reference sequence). The CDR3 spans 15 residues. CDR3 amino acids: CASSPYTGTLYEQYF. The CDR3 nucleotides read TGTGCCAGCAGTCCTTACACCGGGACTCTCTACGAGCAGTACTTC.

This clone has just one count. The chain joins TRBV7-9 to TRBJ1-4; unclear D gene. The CDR3 length is 13 residues. Germline V gives CDR1 SEHNR, CDR2 FQNEAQ (reference sequence). V was shortened by 3 bases and J by 4 bases, with 6 bases between the two germline ends. The CDR3 DNA reads as TGTGCCAGCAGCTTTGGGAGTAATGAAAAACTGTTTTTT. This translates into CASSFGSNEKLFF.

This clone turned up a few times. The gene calls are TRBV12-3 or TRBV12-4 and TRBJ1-1; D remains ambiguous. This CDR3 is 13 amino acids long. Trimming pared 7 bases from V and 2 bases from J, leaving 11 bases between. CDR3 loop: CASIRLGNTEAFF. CDR3 DNA: TGTGCCAGCATTCGGCTAGGTAACACTGAAGCTTTCTTT.

The chain couples TRBV11-2 to TRBJ1-6; unclear D gene. This CDR3 region has 15 residues. Germline CDR1 reads SGHAT; CDR2 reads FQNNGV. Trimming stripped 0 bases from V and 10 bases from J, with 13 bases between. The CDR3, as DNA: TGTGCCAGCAGCTTAGAGAGGGTGGCGGGATCACCCCTCCACTTT. Amino acid sequence: CASSLERVAGSPLHF.

The chain uses TRBV12-3 or TRBV12-4 and TRBJ2-3; D is undetermined. The CDR3 is 13 residues long. V shed 3 bases and J shed 0 bases, with 4 bases lying between them. The CDR3 here is CASSFGSTDTQYF. CDR3 coding DNA: TGTGCCAGCAGTTTCGGGAGCACAGATACGCAGTATTTT.

This sequence joins TRBV5-1 and TRBJ2-2; 8 nucleotides match TRBD2. The V gene end was trimmed by 3 bases and the J gene end by 4 bases; junction bases not matched to a gene: 17. CDR3 length: 19 amino acids. Germline V gene sequence: CDR1 SGHRS, CDR2 YFSETQ. In DNA, the CDR3 is TGCGCCAGCAGCTCCGGTTGGGCAGCGGGAGAGTCCGGCACCGGGGAGCTGTTTTTT. It translates to CASSSGWAAGESGTGELFF. Full variable domain (missing parts from reference TRBV5-1 and TRBJ2-2): KAGVTQTPRYLIKTRGQQVTLSCSPISGHRSVSWYQQTPGQGLQFLFEYFSETQRNKGNFPGRFSGRQFSNSRSEMNVSTLELGDSALYLCASSSGWAAGESGTGELFFGEGSRLTVL.

The CDR3 reads CASSVGTSLYEQYF. CDR3 DNA: TGTGCCAGCAGCGTAGGGACTAGCTTATACGAGCAGTACTTC. The chain combines TRBV25-1 with TRBJ2-7; 9 bases line up with TRBD2. This CDR3 has 14 amino acids. Looked up from germline, CDR1 is MGHDK and CDR2 is SYGVNS. Trimming removed 6 bases from V and 4 bases from J; junction bases left unmatched: 7.